The clone carrying this T cell receptor (beta chain) was observed many times. Its target is unknown. Each diagnosis was grounded in clinical symptoms, serum thyroxine and TRAb, thyroid ultrasound, and orbital computed tomography. The source of the sample is a study of T cells in Graves' hyperthyroidism and ophthalmopathy. Study outcomes and limitations: Expanded thyroid clonotypes (above 0.001) were mostly also found in blood. Ophthalmopathy was identified by the model a median roughly 6.5 months ahead of onset.

Template material for amplifying TCR beta CDR3 regions consisted of RNA transcripts. First-round RT-PCR of the TCR CDR3 relied on the HTBI primer set. TCRdb re-derived calls from the multiplex PCR reads in MiXCR, one entry per CDR3 protein. Among under 550,000 distinct CDR3 sequences listed, about 20% were seen once. The CDR3 loop spans 14 amino acids. Germline assignment: CDR1 SGHRS and CDR2 YFSETQ. V was pared by 7 bases and J by 0 bases, with 14 bases between. The V call is TRBV5-1, the J call TRBJ2-7, with a weak D call TRBD1 (5 bases). Sequences were obtained from blood. This sequence was found in a man aged 35 to 55 with Graves' ophthalmopathy. The DNA for the CDR3 is TGCGCCAGCCAAGACAGCTTCAGCTCCTACGAGCAGTACTTC. It is translated as CASQDSFSSYEQYF.